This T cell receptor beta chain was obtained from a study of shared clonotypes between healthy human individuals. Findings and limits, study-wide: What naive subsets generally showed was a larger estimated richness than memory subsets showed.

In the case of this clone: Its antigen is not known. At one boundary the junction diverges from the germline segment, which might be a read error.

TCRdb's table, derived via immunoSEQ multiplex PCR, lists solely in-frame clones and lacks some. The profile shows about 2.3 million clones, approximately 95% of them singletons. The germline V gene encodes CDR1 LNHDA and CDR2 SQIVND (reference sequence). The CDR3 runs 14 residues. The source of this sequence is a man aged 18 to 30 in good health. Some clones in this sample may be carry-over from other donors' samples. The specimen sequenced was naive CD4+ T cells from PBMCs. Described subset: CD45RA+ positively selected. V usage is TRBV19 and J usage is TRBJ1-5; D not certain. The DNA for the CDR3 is TGTGCCAGTAGTATCGCGGAGACGGCAGGACGAAAGGAGTTT. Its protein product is CASSIAETAGRKEF. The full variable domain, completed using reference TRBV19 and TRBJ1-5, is DGGITQSPKYLFRKEGQNVTLSCEQNLNHDAMYWYRQDPGQGLRLIYYSQIVNDFQKGDIAEGYSVSREKKESFPLTVTSAQKNPTAFYLCASSIAETAGRKEFGDGTRLSIL.